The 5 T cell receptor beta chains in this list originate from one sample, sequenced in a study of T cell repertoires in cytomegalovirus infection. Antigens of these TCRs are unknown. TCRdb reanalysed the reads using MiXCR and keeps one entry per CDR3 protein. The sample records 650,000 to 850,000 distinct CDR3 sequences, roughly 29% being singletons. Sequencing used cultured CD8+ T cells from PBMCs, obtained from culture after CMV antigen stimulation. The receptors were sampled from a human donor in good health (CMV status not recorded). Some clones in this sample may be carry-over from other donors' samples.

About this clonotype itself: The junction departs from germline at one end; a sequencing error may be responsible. The DNA for the CDR3 is TGTGCTAGCAGCCTTGACGGGGCTAGCTACACCTTC. This gives the protein CASSLDGASYTF. V usage is TRBV7-6 and J usage is TRBJ1-2; TRBD1 is a possible D gene (5 bases). Germline values: CDR1 SGHVS, CDR2 FNYEAQ. This CDR3 is 12 amino acids long.

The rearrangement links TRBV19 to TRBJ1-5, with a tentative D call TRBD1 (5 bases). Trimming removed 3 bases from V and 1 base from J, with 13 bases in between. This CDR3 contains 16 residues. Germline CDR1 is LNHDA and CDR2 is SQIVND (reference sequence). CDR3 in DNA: TGTGCCAGTAGTATCGGGGGGAAAATCAGCAATCAGCCCCAGCATTTT. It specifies CASSIGGKISNQPQHF.

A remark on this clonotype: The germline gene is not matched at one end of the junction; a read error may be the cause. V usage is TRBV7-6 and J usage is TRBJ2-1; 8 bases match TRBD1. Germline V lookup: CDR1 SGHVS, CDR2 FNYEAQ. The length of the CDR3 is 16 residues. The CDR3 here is CASSLSRDRWADEQFF. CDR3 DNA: TGTGCTAGCAGCTTATCCCGGGACAGGTGGGCCGATGAGCAGTTCTTC.

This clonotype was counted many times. Written as DNA, the CDR3 is TGTGCCAGCAGCTTGGGCCCTAGCAATCAGCCCCAGCATTTT. It encodes CASSLGPSNQPQHF. The chain couples TRBV7-6 to TRBJ1-5; D ambiguous. Between the trimmed V and J ends, which lost 3 bases and 0 bases, there was a span of 6 bases. Germline V gene sequence: CDR1 SGHVS, CDR2 FNYEAQ. This CDR3 is 14 amino acids long.

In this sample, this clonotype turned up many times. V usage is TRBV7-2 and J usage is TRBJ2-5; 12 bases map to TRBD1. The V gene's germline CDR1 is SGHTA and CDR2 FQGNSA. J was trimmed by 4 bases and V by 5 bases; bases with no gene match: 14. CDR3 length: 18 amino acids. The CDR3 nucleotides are TGTGCCAGCAGCCTACTAGGGCGGGGACAGGGGGCTAGAGAGACCCAGTACTTC. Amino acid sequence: CASSLLGRGQGARETQYF.